The rows below give T cell receptor beta chains drawn from one sample of a study of T cells in Graves' hyperthyroidism and ophthalmopathy. TCRdb analysed the multiplex PCR reads with MiXCR anew, one entry per CDR3 protein. The table shows more than 300,000 distinct CDR3 sequences, with 18% occurring only once. Sequenced material: blood. The receptors stem from a young man with Graves' ophthalmopathy. Each CDR3 is given with its conserved first and last residue. The D gene is left open where the match is weak.

V gene: TRBV12-3/TRBV12-4
D gene: -
CDR3 protein: CASSFYRNANEQFF

V gene: TRBV29-1
D gene: TRBD1
CDR3 protein: CSAGTAYNSPLHF

V gene: TRBV11-2
D gene: -
CDR3 protein: CASRESYNEQFF

V gene: TRBV4-1
D gene: -
CDR3 protein: CASSQIGVDQPQHF

V gene: TRBV10-2
D gene: -
CDR3 protein: CASSTSDANTGELFF

V gene: TRBV20-1
D gene: -
CDR3 protein: CSASPPQSEQYF

V gene: TRBV5-1
D gene: TRBD1
CDR3 protein: CASSAGQGVQPQHF

V gene: TRBV9
D gene: -
CDR3 protein: CASSVVGGLPYEQYF

V gene: TRBV7-8
D gene: TRBD1
CDR3 protein: CASSSYGQGLQPQHF

V gene: TRBV5-1
D gene: -
CDR3 protein: CASSLRTNPTDTQYF

V gene: TRBV7-9
D gene: -
CDR3 protein: CASSLYLAGTDSNQPQHF

V gene: TRBV7-9
D gene: -
CDR3 protein: CASSLSPRTNEKLFF

V gene: TRBV20-1
D gene: TRBD2
CDR3 protein: CSAPLAGLYEQYF

V gene: TRBV5-5
D gene: TRBD1
CDR3 protein: CASTRTGGSNTEAFF

V gene: TRBV6-1
D gene: -
CDR3 protein: CASSDLGGANEKLFF

V gene: TRBV6-1
D gene: TRBD2
CDR3 protein: CASRDFAGGPHEQFF

V gene: TRBV2
D gene: -
CDR3 protein: CASSDFGGGGHYGYTF

V gene: TRBV10-2
D gene: -
CDR3 protein: CASSGTAVETQYF

V gene: TRBV20-1
D gene: -
CDR3 protein: CSARDSRQNSPLHF

V gene: TRBV11-2
D gene: -
CDR3 protein: CASSQSRVEDSPLHF

V gene: TRBV19
D gene: -
CDR3 protein: CASSIKGNRVIHNEQFF

V gene: TRBV19
D gene: -
CDR3 protein: CASSPGMRAGANVLTF

V gene: TRBV7-2
D gene: -
CDR3 protein: CASSLTRSYGNTIYF

V gene: TRBV24-1
D gene: -
CDR3 protein: CATGDTFNEKLFF

V gene: TRBV6-1
D gene: TRBD1
CDR3 protein: CASSDITGQGAYGYTF

V gene: TRBV3-1
D gene: TRBD1
CDR3 protein: CASSLSADRVNEQFF

V gene: TRBV15
D gene: -
CDR3 protein: CATSRRSGSEAFF

V gene: TRBV20-1
D gene: -
CDR3 protein: CSASSPGPETQYF

V gene: TRBV7-3
D gene: -
CDR3 protein: CASRLEGFGTEAFF

V gene: TRBV29-1
D gene: TRBD1
CDR3 protein: CSVESGGKRTEAFF

V gene: TRBV4-3
D gene: TRBD2
CDR3 protein: CASSRGSQRGTVGYEQFF

V gene: TRBV28
D gene: -
CDR3 protein: CASRSRGPYEQYF

V gene: TRBV6-2/TRBV6-3
D gene: TRBD1
CDR3 protein: CASSLGTVGGQPQHF

V gene: TRBV12-3/TRBV12-4
D gene: TRBD2
CDR3 protein: CASTLGGNYYEQYF

V gene: TRBV20-1
D gene: TRBD2
CDR3 protein: CSAKHPRLAEKQETQYF

V gene: TRBV11-2
D gene: TRBD1
CDR3 protein: CASSLAPGQVIYNEQFF